This is a list of T cell receptor beta chains from one sample in a study of cytomegalovirus exposure and HLA in healthy donors. Generated by immunoSEQ multiplex PCR, the TCRdb table keeps only in-frame clones and is missing some. The sample carries about 94,000 clones, 81% recorded once. The specimen sequenced was PBMCs. The receptor set was obtained from a human donor in good health. Each CDR3 is given with its conserved first and last residue. The order of the fields is V gene, clone size, J gene, D gene, CDR3 DNA, CDR3 protein. D genes are given only for firm matches. Expanded clones are given a class, and other clones once, few, many or no size at all.

V: TRBV18
size: NA
J: TRBJ1-4
D: NA
DNA: TGTGCCAGCTCACCTATCCCCATTCGGAATGAAAAACTGTTTTTT
CDR3: CASSPIPIRNEKLFF

V: TRBV19
size: NA
J: TRBJ2-5
D: NA
DNA: TGTGCCAGTAGTAGGACAAATCAAGAGACCCAGTACTTC
CDR3: CASSRTNQETQYF

V: TRBV9
size: NA
J: TRBJ1-2
D: NA
DNA: TGTGCCAGCAGCGTTCAGGGTCTCCATGGCTACACCTTC
CDR3: CASSVQGLHGYTF

V: TRBV10-1
size: few
J: TRBJ2-1
D: TRBD1
DNA: TGCGCCAGCAGTCGTGACAGGGACAATGAGCAGTTCTTC
CDR3: CASSRDRDNEQFF

V: TRBV9
size: NA
J: TRBJ2-1
D: NA
DNA: TGTGCCAGCAGCCCAAACAGGACCAGGGTCAATGAGCAGTTCTTC
CDR3: CASSPNRTRVNEQFF

V: TRBV28
size: NA
J: TRBJ1-1
D: NA
DNA: TGTGCCAGCTCCGACAGGACTGAAGCCTTCTTT
CDR3: CASSDRTEAFF

V: TRBV29-1
size: NA
J: TRBJ2-6
D: TRBD1
DNA: TGCAGCGTTGGGGACAGGGCCCAAACCCCGTCTGGGGCCAACGTCCTGACTTTC
CDR3: CSVGDRAQTPSGANVLTF

V: TRBV7-9
size: once
J: TRBJ2-3
D: TRBD2
DNA: TGTGCCAGCAGCGACCCTCTAGCGGGCCCAGGAGATACGCAGTATTTT
CDR3: CASSDPLAGPGDTQYF

V: TRBV28
size: NA
J: TRBJ2-4
D: TRBD1
DNA: TGTGCCAGCATCGCCGACAGGGTGGAGAACATTCAGTACTTC
CDR3: CASIADRVENIQYF

V: TRBV9
size: NA
J: TRBJ2-2
D: TRBD2
DNA: TGTGCCAGCAGCGCGGGACTAGCAAAGACCGGGGAGCTGTTTTTT
CDR3: CASSAGLAKTGELFF

V: TRBV6-5
size: NA
J: TRBJ2-7
D: TRBD1
DNA: TGTGCCAGCAGGGACGCTGGGACAGGCTACGAGCAGTACTTC
CDR3: CASRDAGTGYEQYF

V: TRBV18
size: few
J: TRBJ2-7
D: NA
DNA: TGTGCCAGCTCACCCTATAGCTCCTACGAGCAGTACTTC
CDR3: CASSPYSSYEQYF

V: TRBV23-1
size: NA
J: TRBJ1-6
D: NA
DNA: TGCGCCAGCAGTGCATCAGGGGTTTTCAATAATTCACCCCTCCACTTT
CDR3: CASSASGVFNNSPLHF

V: TRBV27
size: NA
J: TRBJ2-7
D: TRBD2
DNA: TGTGCCAGCAGTTTAGGGACTAGCGGGAGGGCCTACGAGCAGTACTTC
CDR3: CASSLGTSGRAYEQYF

V: TRBV19
size: NA
J: TRBJ2-5
D: TRBD2
DNA: TGTGCCAGTAGTCTCAACCTAGCGGATCAAGAGACCCAGTACTTC
CDR3: CASSLNLADQETQYF

V: TRBV6-5
size: once
J: TRBJ1-3
D: NA
DNA: TGTGCCAGCAGGCGGGACTTTACTGGAAACACCATATATTTT
CDR3: CASRRDFTGNTIYF

V: TRBV30
size: NA
J: TRBJ1-5
D: TRBD1
DNA: TGTGCCTGGCAGAGACAGGGCTATCAGCCCCAGCATTTT
CDR3: CAWQRQGYQPQHF

V: TRBV2
size: NA
J: TRBJ2-3
D: TRBD2
DNA: TGTGCCAGTCAGCGGGAGATCTCTGTGGGAGATACGCAGTATTTT
CDR3: CASQREISVGDTQYF

V: TRBV9
size: NA
J: TRBJ1-4
D: TRBD1
DNA: TGTGCCAGCAGCTACGGCTCCGGGACAGGGGGCGGTAGGGATGAAAAACTGTTTTTT
CDR3: CASSYGSGTGGGRDEKLFF

V: TRBV6-5
size: once
J: TRBJ1-1
D: NA
DNA: TGTGCCAGCACCCCCATGGGAGTTGAAGCTTTCTTT
CDR3: CASTPMGVEAFF

V: TRBV29-1
size: NA
J: TRBJ2-7
D: NA
DNA: TGCAGCGTTGAGAAGACAGGATCCTCCTACGAGCAGTACTTC
CDR3: CSVEKTGSSYEQYF

V: TRBV27
size: NA
J: TRBJ2-1
D: NA
DNA: TGTGCCAGCAGCCCGCGAGGTGTCGCGACCTCCTACAATGAGCAGTTCTTC
CDR3: CASSPRGVATSYNEQFF

V: TRBV18
size: NA
J: TRBJ2-5
D: TRBD1
DNA: TGTGCCACCGGCAGGGGGCTTGTACGGGAGACCCAGTACTTC
CDR3: CATGRGLVRETQYF

V: TRBV27
size: NA
J: TRBJ2-7
D: TRBD2
DNA: TGTGCCAGCAGTTTAGTGGCTAGCGGGTCCTACGAGCAGTACTTC
CDR3: CASSLVASGSYEQYF

V: TRBV7-9
size: NA
J: TRBJ1-2
D: NA
DNA: TGTGCCAGCAGCCAGCCTGACTACTATGGCTACACCTTC
CDR3: CASSQPDYYGYTF

V: TRBV9
size: once
J: TRBJ2-2
D: NA
DNA: TGTGCCAGCAGCGCCCCCACAGGTACCAAATTCTCCGGGGAGCTGTTTTTT
CDR3: CASSAPTGTKFSGELFF

V: TRBV2
size: NA
J: TRBJ2-1
D: NA
DNA: TGTGCCAGCAGTGTCCAGGGAAATGAGCAGTTCTTC
CDR3: CASSVQGNEQFF

V: TRBV9
size: NA
J: TRBJ2-1
D: TRBD2
DNA: TGTGCCAGCAGTTCCCATGCTAGCGGAGCCTACAATGAGCAGTTCTTC
CDR3: CASSSHASGAYNEQFF

V: TRBV5-1
size: NA
J: TRBJ2-5
D: TRBD2
DNA: TGCGCCAGCAGTCCCCTAGCGGGGGAGGAGACCCAGTACTTC
CDR3: CASSPLAGEETQYF

V: TRBV5-1
size: NA
J: TRBJ2-5
D: NA
DNA: TGCGCCAGCTCGGCGGGGAAAGAGACCCAGTACTTC
CDR3: CASSAGKETQYF

V: TRBV5-1
size: NA
J: TRBJ1-1
D: NA
DNA: TGCGCCAGCAGCTTCGCAGGGTTTAACACTGAAGCTTTCTTT
CDR3: CASSFAGFNTEAFF

V: TRBV6-1
size: NA
J: TRBJ2-4
D: TRBD1
DNA: TGTGCCAGCAGGGAAGGACAGGGGGGAGCCAAAAACATTCAGTACTTC
CDR3: CASREGQGGAKNIQYF

V: TRBV2
size: NA
J: TRBJ1-6
D: NA
DNA: TGTGCCAGCAGTTTACAGGGAAGTGGATCACCCCTCCACTTT
CDR3: CASSLQGSGSPLHF

V: TRBV30
size: NA
J: TRBJ1-1
D: NA
DNA: TGTGCCTGGAAAGCCAGGGGGAACACTGAAGCTTTCTTT
CDR3: CAWKARGNTEAFF

V: TRBV11-2
size: NA
J: TRBJ2-3
D: TRBD2
DNA: TGTGCCAGCAACCGGAGAGGCGGGGGAAGCACAGATACGCAGTATTTT
CDR3: CASNRRGGGSTDTQYF

V: TRBV19
size: NA
J: TRBJ2-1
D: TRBD2
DNA: TGTGCCAGTAGTATGGGACCTAGCGGGGGGGTCTACAATGAGCAGTTCTTC
CDR3: CASSMGPSGGVYNEQFF

V: TRBV7-9
size: NA
J: TRBJ1-2
D: TRBD1
DNA: TGTGCCAGCAGCTTATCGACAGGGGACTTCTATGGCTACACCTTC
CDR3: CASSLSTGDFYGYTF

V: TRBV19
size: NA
J: TRBJ1-5
D: NA
DNA: TGTGCCAGTAGTCGGGCAGGGAATAATCAGCCCCAGCATTTT
CDR3: CASSRAGNNQPQHF

V: TRBV7-2
size: NA
J: TRBJ2-7
D: NA
DNA: TGTGCCAGCAGCAACAGACTCCGGGACATCTCCTACGAGCAGTACTTC
CDR3: CASSNRLRDISYEQYF

V: TRBV6-6
size: NA
J: TRBJ1-4
D: NA
DNA: TGTGCCAGCTCCCCAATGGCAGCTAATGAAAAACTGTTTTTT
CDR3: CASSPMAANEKLFF

V: TRBV7-7
size: NA
J: TRBJ2-7
D: NA
DNA: TGTGCTAGCAGCCCCTTCCCTGACAGGACCTACGAGCAGTACTTC
CDR3: CASSPFPDRTYEQYF

V: TRBV5-4
size: NA
J: TRBJ2-7
D: TRBD2
DNA: TGTGCCAGCAGCCGGACTAGCGGGACCCTATACGAGCAGTACTTC
CDR3: CASSRTSGTLYEQYF

V: TRBV5-1
size: NA
J: TRBJ2-2
D: NA
DNA: TGCGCCAGCAGCTTGGCCAACTACAACACCGGGGAGCTGTTTTTT
CDR3: CASSLANYNTGELFF

V: TRBV4-3
size: NA
J: TRBJ2-3
D: NA
DNA: TGCGCCAGCAGCCAAGATCTAGAGATCACAGATACGCAGTATTTT
CDR3: CASSQDLEITDTQYF

V: TRBV5-1
size: NA
J: TRBJ1-5
D: NA
DNA: TGCGCCAGCAGCTTGGTAGGCAATCAGCCCCAGCATTTT
CDR3: CASSLVGNQPQHF

V: TRBV5-6
size: NA
J: TRBJ2-1
D: NA
DNA: TGTGCCAGCAGCTTCGGGGGTGAGCAGTTCTTC
CDR3: CASSFGGEQFF

V: TRBV19
size: NA
J: TRBJ1-2
D: TRBD1
DNA: TGTGCCAGTAGTAGCCTTCGGACAGGGGTGGACTATGGCTACACCTTC
CDR3: CASSSLRTGVDYGYTF